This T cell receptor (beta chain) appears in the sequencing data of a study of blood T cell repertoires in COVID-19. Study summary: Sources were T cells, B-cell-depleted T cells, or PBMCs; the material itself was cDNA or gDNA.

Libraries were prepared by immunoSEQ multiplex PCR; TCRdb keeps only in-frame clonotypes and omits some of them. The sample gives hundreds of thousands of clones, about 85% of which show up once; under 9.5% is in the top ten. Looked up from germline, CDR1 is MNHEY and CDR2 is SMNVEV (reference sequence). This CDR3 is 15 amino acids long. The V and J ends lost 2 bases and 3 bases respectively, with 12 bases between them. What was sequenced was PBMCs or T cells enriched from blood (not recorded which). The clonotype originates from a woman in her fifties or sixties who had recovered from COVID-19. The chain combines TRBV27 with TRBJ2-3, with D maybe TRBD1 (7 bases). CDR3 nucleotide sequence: TGTGCCAGCAGTTTACTGGCAGGGGGGACAGATACGCAGTATTTT. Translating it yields CASSLLAGGTDTQYF.